This TCR beta chain was recorded in a study of shared clonotypes between healthy human individuals. The CDR3 contains 15 residues. The germline CDR1 and CDR2 sequences are ENHRY and SYGVKD. J gave up 2 bases and V 2 bases, and 2 bases lay outside the gene matches. The data were produced by immunoSEQ multiplex PCR, yet TCRdb's version contains in-frame clones alone and is incomplete. The data hold around 530,000 clones, with roughly 79% observed a single time. The clonotype comes from a woman between 40 and 55 years old in good health. Some clones in this sample may be carry-over from other donors' samples. The chain employs TRBV10-3 and TRBJ2-3, with 9 bases identical to TRBD2. The sample was PBMCs. In nucleotides, the CDR3 is TGTGCCATCAGTGAGGGCGGGGGGGCCACAGATACGCAGTATTTT. This codes for CAISEGGGATDTQYF.